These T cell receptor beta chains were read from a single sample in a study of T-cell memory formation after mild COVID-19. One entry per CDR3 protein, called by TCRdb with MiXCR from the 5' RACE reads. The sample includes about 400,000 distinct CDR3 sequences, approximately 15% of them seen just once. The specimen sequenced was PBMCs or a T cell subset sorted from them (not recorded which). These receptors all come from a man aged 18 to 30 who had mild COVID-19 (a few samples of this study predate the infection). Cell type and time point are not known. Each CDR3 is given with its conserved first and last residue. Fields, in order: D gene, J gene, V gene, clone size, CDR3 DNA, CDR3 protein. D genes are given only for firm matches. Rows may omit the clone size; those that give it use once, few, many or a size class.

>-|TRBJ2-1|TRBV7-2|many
TGTGCCTCCGGTACCTTGGGCCTGAGCTCCTACAATGAGCAGTTCTTC
CASGTLGLSSYNEQFF
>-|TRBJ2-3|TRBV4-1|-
TGCGCCAGCAGCCACATCAACGCGGCAGATACGCAGTATTTT
CASSHINAADTQYF
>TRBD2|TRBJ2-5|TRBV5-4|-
TGTGCCAGCAGCATAAAGGCTAGCGGGGGATTAGGAGAGACCCAGTACTTC
CASSIKASGGLGETQYF
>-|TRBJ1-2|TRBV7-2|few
TGTGCCAGCAGCCCGGGATCGGTGAGGGGAGGCTACACCTTC
CASSPGSVRGGYTF
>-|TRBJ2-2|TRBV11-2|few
TGTGCCAGCAGCCAGGGACCTAGGGGGGAGCTGTTTTTT
CASSQGPRGELFF
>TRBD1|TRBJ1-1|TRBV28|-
TGTGCCAGCAGTTCCCCAGGGGGAAATGAAGCTTTCTTT
CASSSPGGNEAFF
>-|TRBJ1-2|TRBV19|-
TGTGCCAGTAGTATGGGACCTAACTATGGCTACACCTTC
CASSMGPNYGYTF
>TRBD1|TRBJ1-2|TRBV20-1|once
TGCAGTGCCCACGCCGGGACAGGGGACTATGGCTACACCTTC
CSAHAGTGDYGYTF
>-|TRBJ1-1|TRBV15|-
TGTGCCACCCGGGGGCAGGGGATCACTGAAGCTTTCTTT
CATRGQGITEAFF
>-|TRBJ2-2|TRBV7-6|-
TGTGCCAGCAAAATCCGGGCAGGGGAAACCGGGGAGCTGTTTTTT
CASKIRAGETGELFF
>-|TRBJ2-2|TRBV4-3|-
TGCGCCAGCAGCCTAAGGACTACCTCGGGCACCGGGGAGCTGTTTTTT
CASSLRTTSGTGELFF
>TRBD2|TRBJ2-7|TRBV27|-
TGTGCCAGCAGTTTAGGCCCCGGGGCTAGCGGGCCCGAGCAGTACTTC
CASSLGPGASGPEQYF
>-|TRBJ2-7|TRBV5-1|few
TGCGCCAGCAGCGTAGGGGAGTTTCTCTACGAGCAGTACTTC
CASSVGEFLYEQYF
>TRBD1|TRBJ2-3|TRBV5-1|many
TGCGCCAGCAGTTTGATGGCCTCCGGACAGGGGACAGATACGCAGTATTTT
CASSLMASGQGTDTQYF
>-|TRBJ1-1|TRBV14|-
TGTGCCAGCAGCCCAGCGGGGGCGAGCACTGAAGCTTTCTTT
CASSPAGASTEAFF
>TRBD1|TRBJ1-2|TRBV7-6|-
TGTGCCAGCAGCCCCCGGGAGGGGGCTATCTATGGCTACACCTTC
CASSPREGAIYGYTF
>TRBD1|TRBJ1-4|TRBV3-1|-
TGTGCCAGCGGGGACAGCCGTGCAACTAATGAAAAACTGTTTTTT
CASGDSRATNEKLFF
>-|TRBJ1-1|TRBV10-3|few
TGTGCCATCAGGGTGTTAGAGGACACTGAAGCTTTCTTT
CAIRVLEDTEAFF
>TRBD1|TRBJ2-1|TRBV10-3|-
TGTGCCATCGGACCGGGACAGGGGGCTAGTGAGCAGTTCTTC
CAIGPGQGASEQFF
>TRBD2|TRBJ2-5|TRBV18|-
TGTGCCAGCTCACCACCTTCCCTAGCGGCAGAGACCCAGTACTTC
CASSPPSLAAETQYF
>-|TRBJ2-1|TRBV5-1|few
TGCGCCAGCAGCTTGGCCATGGGCTCCTACAATGAGCAGTTCTTC
CASSLAMGSYNEQFF
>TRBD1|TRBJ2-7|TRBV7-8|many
TGTGCCAGCAGCCGGACAGGGGAGCATCACGAGCAGTACTTC
CASSRTGEHHEQYF
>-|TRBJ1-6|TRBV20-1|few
TGCAGTGCCGATCAGAGGGAGCATAATTCACCCCTCCACTTT
CSADQREHNSPLHF
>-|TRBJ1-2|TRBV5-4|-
TGTGCCAGCAGCACGCCGCGGGACTCTCTCTATGGCTACACCTTC
CASSTPRDSLYGYTF
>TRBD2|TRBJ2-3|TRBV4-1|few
TGCGCCAGCAGCCACGGACTAGCGGGGGGACCCGGGGGAGATACGCAGTATTTT
CASSHGLAGGPGGDTQYF